A single sample is the source of the 7 T cell receptor beta chains below, sequenced in a study of naive and memory T cell subsets. Two oligonucleotides, mixed equimolar, formed the beta constant-region primer covering TRBC1 and TRBC2. Four rounds of PCR amplified the ligated cDNA using nested alpha and beta constant-region primers plus SP2. Each CDR3 protein is one row after TCRdb ran MiXCR on the UMI-ligation and nested PCR reads. The data contain over 100,000 distinct CDR3 sequences, about 14% of them singletons. Study-wide results and limits: A few larger clonotypes appeared in naive repertoires, especially CD8, possibly memory cells re-expressing CD45RA.

These receptors' antigens are unknown. Sequenced input: naive CD8+ T cells from blood. All receptors derive from a human donor in good health.

The chain has TRBV5-6 and TRBJ1-2; D gene uncertain. The CDR3 is 15 residues long. V was clipped by 5 bases and J by 8 bases, with 22 bases between them. The germline V gene has CDR1 SGHDT and CDR2 YYEEEE. Here the CDR3 reads CASSSKPGAKGGYTF. The CDR3 DNA reads as TGTGCCAGCAGTTCTAAGCCGGGAGCCAAAGGAGGCTACACCTTC.

This clonotype appeared once. J is TRBJ1-5 and V is TRBV6-2 or TRBV6-3; TRBD1 might be the D (6 bases). Trimming took 6 bases from V and 7 from J, leaving 13 bases between them. Germline loops: CDR1 MNHEY, CDR2 SVGEGT. The CDR3 covers 13 residues. The CDR3 region has the DNA TGTGCCAGCAGGCTAGCAGGGGTACAGCCCCAGCATTTT. Translation: CASRLAGVQPQHF.

This CDR3 is CASSLGVSSGANVLTF. As DNA, the CDR3 is TGTGCCAGCAGCTTAGGAGTGAGTTCTGGGGCCAACGTCCTGACTTTC. The chain recombines TRBV11-2 with TRBJ2-6; no firm D call. This CDR3 has 16 residues. Trimming took 1 base from V and 1 from J, leaving 8 bases between them. Germline assignment: CDR1 SGHAT and CDR2 FQNNGV.

The chain joins TRBV7-9 to TRBJ2-5; D call uncertain. With 4 bases removed from V and 0 bases from J, the gap between germline ends came to 12 bases. CDR1 SEHNR and CDR2 FQNEAQ come from the germline V gene (reference sequence). This CDR3 has 15 amino acids. The CDR3 sequence is CASSSRLEHQETQYF. CDR3 nucleotide sequence: TGTGCCAGCAGCTCCCGACTGGAACACCAAGAGACCCAGTACTTC.

This clonotype has ten or more counts. The chain links TRBV4-2 to TRBJ2-7, with TRBD1 as a possible D gene (6 bases). Germline loops: CDR1 LGHNA, CDR2 YNFKEQ. The V end lost 3 bases, the J end lost 7 bases, and 13 bases lay between the germline ends. The CDR3 length is 13 residues. CDR3 residues: CASSQDTGNEQYF. The CDR3 DNA reads TGTGCCAGCAGCCAGGATACAGGGAATGAGCAGTACTTC.

This clonotype was seen at least ten times. The gene calls are TRBV29-1 and TRBJ2-5; 7 nucleotides agree with TRBD1. The CDR3 runs to 14 residues. V dropped 1 base and J dropped 7; count of bases not matched to a gene: 9. Per germline, CDR1 SQVTM and CDR2 ANQGSEA. The CDR3 here is CSVEVPSAGGTQYF. CDR3 nucleotide sequence: TGCAGCGTTGAAGTACCGTCGGCAGGGGGGACCCAGTACTTC.

In this sample, this clonotype turned up many times. The chain links TRBV27 to TRBJ2-2; no clear D. Per the germline V gene, CDR1 is MNHEY and CDR2 is SMNVEV (reference sequence). V was trimmed by 0 bases and J by 7 bases, leaving 9 bases between them. The CDR3 extends over 14 amino acids. CDR3 nucleotides: TGTGCCAGCAGTTTATCCGGCCAATTCGGGGAGCTGTTTTTT. As protein: CASSLSGQFGELFF.